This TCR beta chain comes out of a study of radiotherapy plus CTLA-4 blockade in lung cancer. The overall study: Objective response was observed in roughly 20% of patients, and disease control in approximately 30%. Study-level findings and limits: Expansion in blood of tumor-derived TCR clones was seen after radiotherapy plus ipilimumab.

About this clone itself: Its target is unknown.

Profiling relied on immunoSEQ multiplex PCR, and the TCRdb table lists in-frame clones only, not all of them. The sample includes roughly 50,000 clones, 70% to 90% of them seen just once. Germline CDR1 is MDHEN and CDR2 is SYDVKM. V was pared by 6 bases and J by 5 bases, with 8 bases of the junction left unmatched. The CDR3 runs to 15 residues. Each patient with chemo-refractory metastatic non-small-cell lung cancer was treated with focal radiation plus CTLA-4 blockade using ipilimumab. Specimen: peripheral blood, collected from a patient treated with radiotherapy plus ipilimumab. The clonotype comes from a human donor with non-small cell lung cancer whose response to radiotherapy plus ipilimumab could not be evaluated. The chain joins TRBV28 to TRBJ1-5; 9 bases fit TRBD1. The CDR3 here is CASSEPTGGHQPQHF. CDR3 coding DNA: TGTGCCAGCAGCGAGCCGACAGGGGGTCATCAGCCCCAGCATTTT.